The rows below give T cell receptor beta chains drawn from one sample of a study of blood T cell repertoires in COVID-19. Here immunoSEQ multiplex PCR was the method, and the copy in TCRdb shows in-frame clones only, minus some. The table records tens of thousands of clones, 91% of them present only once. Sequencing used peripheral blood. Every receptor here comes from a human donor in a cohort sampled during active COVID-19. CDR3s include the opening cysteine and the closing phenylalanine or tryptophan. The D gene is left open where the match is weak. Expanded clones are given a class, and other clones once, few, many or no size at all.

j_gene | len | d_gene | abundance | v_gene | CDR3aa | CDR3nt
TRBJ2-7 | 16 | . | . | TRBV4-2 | CASSQETGARIYEQYF | TGTGCCAGCAGCCAAGAAACTGGGGCCAGGATATACGAGCAGTACTTC
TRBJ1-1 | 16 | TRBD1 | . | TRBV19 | CASSLGTGRLNTEAFF | TGTGCCAGTAGTCTGGGGACAGGACGACTGAACACTGAAGCTTTCTTT
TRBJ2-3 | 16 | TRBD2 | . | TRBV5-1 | CASSLRGGLFPDTQYF | TGCGCCAGCAGCCTTCGGGGGGGGCTGTTTCCAGATACGCAGTATTTT
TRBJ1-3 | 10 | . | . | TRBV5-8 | CASGGNTIYF | TGTGCCAGCGGCGGAAACACCATATATTTT
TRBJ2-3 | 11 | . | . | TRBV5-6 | CASSSTDTQYF | TGTGCCAGCAGCTCTACAGATACGCAGTATTTT
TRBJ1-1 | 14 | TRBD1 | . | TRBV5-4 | CASSLGQANTEAFF | TGTGCCAGCAGCTTAGGACAGGCGAACACTGAAGCTTTCTTT
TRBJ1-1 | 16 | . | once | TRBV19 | CASSIGRTDQNTEAFF | TGTGCCAGTAGTATAGGAAGGACAGATCAAAACACTGAAGCTTTCTTT
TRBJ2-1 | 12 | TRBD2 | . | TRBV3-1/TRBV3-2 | CASSQGTRWQFF | TGTGCCAGCAGCCAAGGGACTAGGTGGCAGTTCTTC
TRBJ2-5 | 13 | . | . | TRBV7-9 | CASSLVSRETQYF | TGTGCCAGCAGCTTAGTCAGTCGAGAGACCCAGTACTTC
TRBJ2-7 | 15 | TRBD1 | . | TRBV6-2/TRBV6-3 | CASSYPWTGPGEQYF | TGTGCCAGCAGTTACCCCTGGACAGGGCCGGGCGAGCAGTACTTC
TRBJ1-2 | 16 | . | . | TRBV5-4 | CASSLDGAGSGYGYTF | TGTGCCAGCAGCTTGGATGGGGCAGGATCTGGCTATGGCTACACCTTC
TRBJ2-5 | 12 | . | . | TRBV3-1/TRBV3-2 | CASSQAGETQYF | TGTGCCAGCAGCCAAGCCGGGGAGACCCAGTACTTC
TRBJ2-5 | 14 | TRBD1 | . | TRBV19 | CASSGTGGQETQYF | TGTGCCAGTAGCGGGACAGGGGGGCAAGAGACCCAGTACTTC
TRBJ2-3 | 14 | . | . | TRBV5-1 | CASSLESRTDTQYF | TGCGCCAGCAGCTTGGAGAGCCGCACAGATACGCAGTATTTT
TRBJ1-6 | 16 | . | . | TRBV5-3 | CARSSFLEVSYSPLHF | TGTGCCAGAAGCTCCTTTCTGGAGGTTTCGTATTCACCCCTCCACTTT
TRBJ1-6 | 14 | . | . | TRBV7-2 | CASSQSEGISPLHF | TGTGCCAGCAGCCAATCGGAGGGGATCTCACCCCTCCACTTT
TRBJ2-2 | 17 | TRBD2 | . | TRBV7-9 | CASSLGLAGGYTGELFF | TGTGCCAGCAGCTTGGGACTAGCGGGGGGTTACACCGGGGAGCTGTTTTTT
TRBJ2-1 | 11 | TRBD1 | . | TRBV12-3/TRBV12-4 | CASGPRGEQFF | TGTGCCAGCGGCCCCAGGGGGGAGCAGTTCTTC
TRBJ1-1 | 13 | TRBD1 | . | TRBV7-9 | CASSSTGYGAAFF | TGTGCCAGCAGCTCGACAGGGTACGGAGCGGCTTTCTTT
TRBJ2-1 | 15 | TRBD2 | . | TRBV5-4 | CASSVFLAGGYEQFF | TGTGCCAGCAGCGTATTCCTAGCGGGGGGATATGAGCAGTTCTTC
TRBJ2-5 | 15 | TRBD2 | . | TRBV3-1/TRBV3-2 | CASSLTTSGDETQYF | TGTGCCAGCAGCCTGACGACTAGCGGGGACGAGACCCAGTACTTC
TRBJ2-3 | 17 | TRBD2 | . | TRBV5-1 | CASSLRTSGGTGDTQYF | TGCGCCAGCAGCTTACGGACTAGCGGGGGCACCGGTGATACGCAGTATTTT
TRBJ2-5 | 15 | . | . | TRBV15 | CATSRDFWGQETQYF | TGTGCCACCAGCAGAGATTTTTGGGGGCAGGAGACCCAGTACTTC
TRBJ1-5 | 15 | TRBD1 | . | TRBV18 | CASSPTGQGNQPQHF | TGTGCCAGCTCACCGACGGGACAGGGGAATCAGCCCCAGCATTTT
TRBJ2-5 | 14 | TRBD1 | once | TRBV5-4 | CASRQGAEGETQYF | TGTGCCAGCCGACAGGGGGCGGAGGGAGAGACCCAGTACTTC
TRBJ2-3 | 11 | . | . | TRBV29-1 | CSVGGPDTQYF | TGCAGCGTTGGGGGGCCAGATACGCAGTATTTT
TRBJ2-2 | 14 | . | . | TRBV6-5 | CASIEPANTGELFF | TGTGCCAGCATCGAACCGGCGAACACCGGGGAGCTGTTTTTT
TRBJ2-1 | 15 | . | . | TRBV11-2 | CASSFGQGTHNEQFF | TGTGCCAGCAGCTTCGGGCAGGGTACCCACAATGAGCAGTTCTTC
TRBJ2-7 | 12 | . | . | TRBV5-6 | CASRRRAYEQYF | TGTGCCAGCCGCCGCAGGGCTTACGAGCAGTACTTC
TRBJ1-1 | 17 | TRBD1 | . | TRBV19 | CASSSGSGTGVGTEAFF | TGTGCCAGTAGCTCCGGGTCCGGGACAGGGGTTGGCACTGAAGCTTTCTTT
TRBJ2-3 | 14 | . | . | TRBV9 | CASSVAGNTDTQYF | TGTGCCAGCAGCGTAGCAGGAAACACAGATACGCAGTATTTT